A selection of T cell receptor beta chains follows, all from one sample in a study of cytomegalovirus exposure and HLA in healthy donors. Assay: immunoSEQ multiplex PCR; the TCRdb copy retains only in-frame clones and omits some. The table has some 91,000 clones, around 77% seen once. The sample was PBMCs. These receptors all stem from a man in his forties in good health and CMV-seronegative. Each CDR3 is given with its conserved first and last residue. The order of the fields is D gene, V gene, clone size, J gene, CDR3 DNA, CDR3 protein. A D gene is named only where the DNA matches it firmly. Clone size is not always given. Where it is, it says once, few, many or a class for expanded clones.

D: TRBD1; V: TRBV28; size: NA; J: TRBJ1-1; DNA: TGTGCCAGCAGTTTACTTGGGAAGGGGGCGGGAGCTTTCTTT; CDR3: CASSLLGKGAGAFF
D: NA; V: TRBV10-3; size: few; J: TRBJ2-1; DNA: TGTGCCATCAGAACCGACAGCTACAATGAGCAGTTCTTC; CDR3: CAIRTDSYNEQFF
D: TRBD1; V: TRBV6-5; size: once; J: TRBJ1-6; DNA: TGTGCCAGCAGTTACGACAGGGGTTCACCCCTCCACTTT; CDR3: CASSYDRGSPLHF
D: TRBD1; V: TRBV20-1; size: few; J: TRBJ1-5; DNA: TGCAGTGCTAGGTCAGGGGGGCTCCAGCATTTT; CDR3: CSARSGGLQHF
D: NA; V: TRBV9; size: few; J: TRBJ1-4; DNA: TGTGCCAGCAGCGTATTACAGGGCCGGGGTGAAAAACTGTTTTTT; CDR3: CASSVLQGRGEKLFF
D: NA; V: TRBV30; size: NA; J: TRBJ1-6; DNA: TGTGCCTGGAGTGTACCGGGGGTAACACCCCTCCACTTT; CDR3: CAWSVPGVTPLHF
D: NA; V: TRBV6-1; size: NA; J: TRBJ1-2; DNA: TGTGCCAGCACCGAGTTGGGGGCAAGTGGCTACACCTTC; CDR3: CASTELGASGYTF
D: TRBD2; V: TRBV5-6; size: NA; J: TRBJ2-7; DNA: TGTGCCAGCAGCTTGGCCGGGACTAGTAGAGTCTACGAGCAGTACTTC; CDR3: CASSLAGTSRVYEQYF
D: TRBD1; V: TRBV30; size: NA; J: TRBJ2-7; DNA: TGTGCCTGGACTTCGGGACAGCCTGAGAAGTACTTC; CDR3: CAWTSGQPEKYF
D: NA; V: TRBV30; size: NA; J: TRBJ1-5; DNA: TGTGCCTGGAGTGTGGGGGCCGCCGGCCAGCCCCAGCATTTT; CDR3: CAWSVGAAGQPQHF
D: NA; V: TRBV19; size: NA; J: TRBJ2-4; DNA: TGTGCCAGTAGTATCGCGGCAGGGGCATATATTGCCAAAAACATTCAGTACTTC; CDR3: CASSIAAGAYIAKNIQYF
D: NA; V: TRBV30; size: NA; J: TRBJ2-2; DNA: TGTGCCTGGAGTGTAATCGGGAGCCACACCGGGGAGCTGTTTTTT; CDR3: CAWSVIGSHTGELFF
D: TRBD2; V: TRBV27; size: NA; J: TRBJ2-5; DNA: TGTGCCAGCAGTTCACTAGCGGGGGGTCAAGAGACCCAGTACTTC; CDR3: CASSSLAGGQETQYF
D: TRBD2; V: TRBV5-5; size: NA; J: TRBJ2-7; DNA: TGTGCCAGCAGCTTTCAGACTAGCGGGAGTAAGTACGAGCAGTACTTC; CDR3: CASSFQTSGSKYEQYF
D: NA; V: TRBV5-1; size: NA; J: TRBJ1-2; DNA: TGCGCCAGCAGCTTTAACACAGGGCCGGGCTACACCTTC; CDR3: CASSFNTGPGYTF
D: TRBD1; V: TRBV5-1; size: NA; J: TRBJ2-5; DNA: TGCGCCAGCAGCCCCGGACAGGGAAAAGAGACCCAGTACTTC; CDR3: CASSPGQGKETQYF
D: TRBD1; V: TRBV9; size: few; J: TRBJ2-5; DNA: TGTGCCAGCAGCGTAAGTCCCGACAGGGGCCTTCACCAAGAGACCCAGTACTTC; CDR3: CASSVSPDRGLHQETQYF
D: NA; V: TRBV7-9; size: NA; J: TRBJ1-6; DNA: TGTGCCAGCAGCAACGGTCTTGTCTATAATTCACCCCTCCACTTT; CDR3: CASSNGLVYNSPLHF
D: NA; V: TRBV30; size: NA; J: TRBJ1-2; DNA: TGTGCCTGGAGTGAACAGGGCTTCTATGGCTACACCTTC; CDR3: CAWSEQGFYGYTF
D: TRBD1; V: TRBV6-6; size: few; J: TRBJ1-2; DNA: TGTGCCAGCAGTCAGCCCTCGACAGGGGCTGAAGGCTACACCTTC; CDR3: CASSQPSTGAEGYTF
D: NA; V: TRBV7-9; size: NA; J: TRBJ2-7; DNA: TGTTCCAGCAGCTTACTGAGGGACGAGCAGTACTTC; CDR3: CSSSLLRDEQYF
D: NA; V: TRBV30; size: NA; J: TRBJ2-7; DNA: TGTGCCTGGAGTGTACAGGGCCAAAGAATCTCCTACGAGCAGTACTTC; CDR3: CAWSVQGQRISYEQYF
D: TRBD1; V: TRBV5-8; size: NA; J: TRBJ1-5; DNA: TGTGCCAGCAGCCAGGGACAGTTTGACAATCAGCCCCAGCATTTT; CDR3: CASSQGQFDNQPQHF
D: TRBD1; V: TRBV6-1; size: NA; J: TRBJ1-5; DNA: TGTGCCAGTCTGGGACAGGGGATGAGGCAGCCCCAGCATTTT; CDR3: CASLGQGMRQPQHF
D: TRBD1; V: TRBV2; size: once; J: TRBJ1-6; DNA: TGTGCCAGCAGGGGGACAGGGGGCGTTAATTCACCCCTCCACTTT; CDR3: CASRGTGGVNSPLHF
D: TRBD1; V: TRBV5-1; size: few; J: TRBJ2-1; DNA: TGCGCCAGCAGCTTGGCGACCGGGACAGGGCGGCGCAATGAGCAGTTCTTC; CDR3: CASSLATGTGRRNEQFF
D: NA; V: TRBV5-1; size: NA; J: TRBJ2-1; DNA: TGCGCCAGCAGCTTGGACGCAGGGTCGGGTGAGCAGTTCTTC; CDR3: CASSLDAGSGEQFF
D: NA; V: TRBV9; size: NA; J: TRBJ1-1; DNA: TGTGCCAGCAGCGTAGTGCGGCACGCGGTTCGAATGAACACTGAAGCTTTCTTT; CDR3: CASSVVRHAVRMNTEAFF
D: TRBD1; V: TRBV5-4; size: NA; J: TRBJ2-1; DNA: TGTGCCAGCAGCTTCCGGGTAGGGGGCCATGAGCAGTTCTTC; CDR3: CASSFRVGGHEQFF
D: NA; V: TRBV19; size: NA; J: TRBJ1-6; DNA: TGTGCCAGTAGTCATGTTTCAGGGGCTGATAATTCACCCCTCCACTTT; CDR3: CASSHVSGADNSPLHF
D: NA; V: TRBV5-1; size: NA; J: TRBJ2-4; DNA: TGCGCCAGCAGCTTGGGGCAAGAAACCAAAAACATTCAGTACTTC; CDR3: CASSLGQETKNIQYF
D: NA; V: TRBV7-9; size: NA; J: TRBJ2-7; DNA: TGTGCCAGCAGCTTAGCAGGGGGACCCTACGAGCAGTACTTC; CDR3: CASSLAGGPYEQYF
D: TRBD1; V: TRBV7-3; size: NA; J: TRBJ2-1; DNA: TGTGCCAGCAGCTTGGCAGGGGGAATGGGGAATGAGCAGTTCTTC; CDR3: CASSLAGGMGNEQFF
D: TRBD2; V: TRBV5-6; size: NA; J: TRBJ2-7; DNA: TGTGCCAGCAGCTTGGGTCGTGCGGGGGTCTTCTCCTACGAGCAGTACTTC; CDR3: CASSLGRAGVFSYEQYF
D: TRBD1; V: TRBV9; size: NA; J: TRBJ2-5; DNA: TGTGCCAGCAGCGTAGCTCTCCGCACCGGGGACAGGGTTGAGACCCAGTACTTC; CDR3: CASSVALRTGDRVETQYF
D: TRBD1; V: TRBV6-5; size: NA; J: TRBJ1-5; DNA: TGTGCCAGCAGGACTGGACAGGGGGTCCAGCCCCAGCATTTT; CDR3: CASRTGQGVQPQHF
D: NA; V: TRBV30; size: once; J: TRBJ1-5; DNA: TGTGCCTGGAGTTCAGGGATCAATCAGCCCCAGCATTTT; CDR3: CAWSSGINQPQHF
D: TRBD2; V: TRBV27; size: NA; J: TRBJ2-7; DNA: TGTGCCAGCACCCAATACAGAGGGACTAGCCGGATCTACGAGCAGTACTTC; CDR3: CASTQYRGTSRIYEQYF
D: TRBD1; V: TRBV5-1; size: NA; J: TRBJ1-2; DNA: TGCGCCAGCAGCTTGGGGACAGGGACTTCGGTGGACTATGGCTACACCTTC; CDR3: CASSLGTGTSVDYGYTF
D: NA; V: TRBV5-1; size: NA; J: TRBJ1-5; DNA: TGCGCCTCCAGACCGGGTTTCAATCAGCCCCAGCATTTT; CDR3: CASRPGFNQPQHF
D: NA; V: TRBV30; size: NA; J: TRBJ1-5; DNA: TGTGCCTGGACTAACGGACAGAGAAATCAGCCCCAGCATTTT; CDR3: CAWTNGQRNQPQHF
D: NA; V: TRBV27; size: NA; J: TRBJ1-2; DNA: TGTGCCAGCAGTTTGACTGGAGGGGGCTACACCTTC; CDR3: CASSLTGGGYTF
D: TRBD1; V: TRBV15; size: NA; J: TRBJ1-1; DNA: TGTGCCACCAGCAGAGGGACAGGGGGCGGTCGTCCCACTGAAGCTTTCTTT; CDR3: CATSRGTGGGRPTEAFF
D: TRBD2; V: TRBV29-1; size: NA; J: TRBJ2-7; DNA: TGCAGCGTTGAAATACTAGCGGGGGTCTCCTACGAGCAGTACTTC; CDR3: CSVEILAGVSYEQYF
D: NA; V: TRBV4-1; size: NA; J: TRBJ2-7; DNA: TGCGCCAGCAGCCAAAGGACAACCTACGAGCAGTACTTC; CDR3: CASSQRTTYEQYF
D: TRBD1; V: TRBV27; size: NA; J: TRBJ2-7; DNA: TGTGCCAGCAGTTTAAGGGCGGGACAGGGGGCTTACGAGCAGTACTTC; CDR3: CASSLRAGQGAYEQYF
D: NA; V: TRBV6-5; size: once; J: TRBJ1-3; DNA: TGTGCCAGCGGAGACGAGAGCTCTGGAAACACCATATATTTT; CDR3: CASGDESSGNTIYF
D: NA; V: TRBV6-5; size: NA; J: TRBJ2-1; DNA: TGTGCCAGCAGTTCGCGGGGAGATGAGCAGTTCTTC; CDR3: CASSSRGDEQFF
D: TRBD2; V: TRBV7-9; size: NA; J: TRBJ2-2; DNA: TGTGCCAGCAGCTTTGGCGGGAGGGCCGACACCGGGGAGCTGTTTTTT; CDR3: CASSFGGRADTGELFF
D: TRBD2; V: TRBV6-1; size: few; J: TRBJ2-2; DNA: TGTGCCAGCATCCATAGCGGGAGCACCGGGGAGCTGTTTTTT; CDR3: CASIHSGSTGELFF
D: TRBD2; V: TRBV4-2; size: NA; J: TRBJ2-3; DNA: TGTGCCAGCAGCCAAACGAATAGCGGGGGGGCAGATACGCAGTATTTT; CDR3: CASSQTNSGGADTQYF
D: TRBD1; V: TRBV2; size: NA; J: TRBJ2-3; DNA: TGTGCCAGCAGGCGGACAGGGAAGTATTTGGATACGCAGTATTTT; CDR3: CASRRTGKYLDTQYF
D: NA; V: TRBV7-3; size: NA; J: TRBJ2-5; DNA: TGTGCCAGCAGCTTAACCCCCCGAGCTGAGACCCAGTACTTC; CDR3: CASSLTPRAETQYF
D: NA; V: TRBV5-4; size: NA; J: TRBJ1-6; DNA: TGTGCCAGCAGGTCAGGGATATCGGATAATTCACCCCTCCACTTT; CDR3: CASRSGISDNSPLHF
D: TRBD2; V: TRBV10-1; size: once; J: TRBJ2-1; DNA: TGCGCCAGCAGTGAGCGACGGGGGGGGCCTGTCAATGAGCAGTTCTTC; CDR3: CASSERRGGPVNEQFF
D: NA; V: TRBV11-2; size: NA; J: TRBJ1-4; DNA: TGTGCCAGCAGCCGCGTTGCTGAAAAACTGTTTTTT; CDR3: CASSRVAEKLFF
D: NA; V: TRBV19; size: once; J: TRBJ2-7; DNA: TGTGCCAGCAGGCCTTCCCACGGCTACGAGCAGTACTTC; CDR3: CASRPSHGYEQYF
D: TRBD1; V: TRBV6-1; size: NA; J: TRBJ1-2; DNA: TGTGCCAGCAGTGGGGACAGGGCTGGCTACACCTTC; CDR3: CASSGDRAGYTF
D: TRBD2; V: TRBV2; size: NA; J: TRBJ2-3; DNA: TGTGCCAGCAAAGTAAGGACTAGCGGGAGCACAGATACGCAGTATTTT; CDR3: CASKVRTSGSTDTQYF